This TCR beta chain came from a study of technical replicates of blood from a few donors. The CDR3 has 16 amino acids. Germline V gene lookup returns CDR1 KGHSH and CDR2 LQKENI. Trimming removed 4 bases from V and 5 bases from J, with 17 bases in between. Assay: immunoSEQ multiplex PCR; the TCRdb copy retains only in-frame clones and omits some. There are roughly 76,000 clones in the sample; approximately 92% occur only once, and 0.3% to 0.45% lies in the top ten. V gene TRBV18 combines with J gene TRBJ2-2; weak D call: TRBD2 (6 bases). The receptor was derived from a human donor in good health. Some clones in this sample may be carry-over from other donors' samples. Sequenced input: T cells isolated from PBMCs. The CDR3 loop is CASSHGPGEITGELFF. In nucleotides, the CDR3 is TGTGCCAGCTCACACGGCCCGGGAGAGATAACCGGGGAGCTGTTTTTT.